What follows describes a single T cell receptor (beta chain). V dropped 3 bases and J dropped 3 bases, with 15 bases sitting between them. Germline CDR1 KGHSH, CDR2 LQKENI. The CDR3 sequence is 16 residues long. This entry comes from a study of blood T cell repertoires in COVID-19. Study overall: COVID-19 samples, acute and convalescent, were from the United States, Italy and Spain. Sources were T cells, B-cell-depleted T cells, or PBMCs; the material itself was cDNA or gDNA.

Original methodology: Estimation of nucleated cell counts was performed using reference gene primer amplification. Clones were sequenced by immunoSEQ multiplex PCR, and TCRdb holds only the in-frame ones, with some missing. V, J and clone size reflect that table, while D and trimming were determined from the DNA. Among just over 95,000 clones listed, roughly nine tenths were seen once. The clonotype originates from a man aged 55-75 years with acute or convalescent COVID-19. What was sequenced was peripheral blood. The chain carries TRBV18 and TRBJ1-3; D is uncertain. The CDR3 bases are TGTGCCAGCTCACCCGGGGATGGGTTGTTTGGAAACACCATATATTTT. Its protein is CASSPGDGLFGNTIYF.